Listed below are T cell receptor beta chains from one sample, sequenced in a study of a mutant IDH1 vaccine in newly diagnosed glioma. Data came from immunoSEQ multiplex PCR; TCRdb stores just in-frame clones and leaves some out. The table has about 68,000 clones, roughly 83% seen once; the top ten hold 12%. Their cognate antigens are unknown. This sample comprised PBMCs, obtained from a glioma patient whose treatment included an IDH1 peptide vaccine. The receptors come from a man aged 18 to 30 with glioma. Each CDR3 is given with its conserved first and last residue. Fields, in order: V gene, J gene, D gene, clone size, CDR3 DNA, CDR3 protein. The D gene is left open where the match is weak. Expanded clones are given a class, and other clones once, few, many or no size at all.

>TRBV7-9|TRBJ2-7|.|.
TGTGCCAGCAGCTTGGAGGGCCGTTCCGGCGAGCAGTACTTC
CASSLEGRSGEQYF
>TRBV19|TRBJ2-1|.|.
TGTGCCAGTAGTATCTACAGCTCCTACAATGAGCAGTTCTTC
CASSIYSSYNEQFF
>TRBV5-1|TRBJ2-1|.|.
TGCGCCAGCAGCTTGGGGCGGGACTACAATGAGCAGTTCTTC
CASSLGRDYNEQFF
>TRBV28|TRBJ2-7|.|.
TGTGCCAGCAGGGTGGGGGGAGTAGGCTCCTACGAGCAGTACTTC
CASRVGGVGSYEQYF
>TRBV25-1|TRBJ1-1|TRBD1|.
TGTGCCAGCAGTGCTATGACAGGGGCGTCCTCTGAAGCTTTCTTT
CASSAMTGASSEAFF
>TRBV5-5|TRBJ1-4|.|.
TGTGCCAGCAGCTTGGTCCTCGGGGGCGGCGAAAAACTGTTTTTT
CASSLVLGGGEKLFF
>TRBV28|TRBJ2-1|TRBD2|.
TGTGCCAGCAGTTTAAGCGGGACCTACAATGAGCAGTTCTTC
CASSLSGTYNEQFF
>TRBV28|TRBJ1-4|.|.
TGTGCCAGCAGTTTGATGGTAACTAATGAAAAACTGTTTTTT
CASSLMVTNEKLFF
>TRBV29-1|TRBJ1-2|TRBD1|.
TGCAGCGTCGACAGGGGTTACAACTATGGCTACACCTTC
CSVDRGYNYGYTF
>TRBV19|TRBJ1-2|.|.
TGTGCCAGTAGTAAACAGGTTTGGAACTATGGCTACACCTTC
CASSKQVWNYGYTF
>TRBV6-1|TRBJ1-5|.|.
TGTGCCAGCACCGGACGGCGATATCAGCCCCAGCATTTT
CASTGRRYQPQHF
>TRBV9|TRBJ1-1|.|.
TGTGCCAGTAGCGTACTCGGGGGGGGTAACACTGAAGCTTTCTTT
CASSVLGGGNTEAFF
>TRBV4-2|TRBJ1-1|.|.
TGTGCCAGCAGCCAAGGACGATACAGTAACACTGAAGCTTTCTTT
CASSQGRYSNTEAFF
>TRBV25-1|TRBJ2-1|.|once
TGTGCCAGCCGTGAAGGGGGCTACAATGAGCAGTTCTTC
CASREGGYNEQFF
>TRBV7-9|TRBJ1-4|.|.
TGTGCCAGCAGCGGCAGGGCCGCAACTAATGAAAAACTGTTTTTT
CASSGRAATNEKLFF
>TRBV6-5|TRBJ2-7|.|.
TGTGCCAGCAGTTACTCGTGGGGTGGAGCCTACGAGCAGTACTTC
CASSYSWGGAYEQYF
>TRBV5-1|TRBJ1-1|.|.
TGCGCCAGCAGCTCGGGGTTCGGGGGGAACACTGAAGCTTTCTTT
CASSSGFGGNTEAFF
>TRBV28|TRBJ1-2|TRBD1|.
TGTGCCAGCAGTCAGACAGGGCTCTATGGCTACACCTTC
CASSQTGLYGYTF
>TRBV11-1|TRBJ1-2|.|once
TGTGCCAGCAGCTTAGGATCCTTCTATGGCTACACCTTC
CASSLGSFYGYTF
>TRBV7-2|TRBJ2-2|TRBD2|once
TGTGCCAGCAGCTTAAAACCGATAGCGGGGAAGGGAACCGGGGAGCTGTTTTTT
CASSLKPIAGKGTGELFF
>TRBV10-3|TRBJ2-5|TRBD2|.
TGTGCCATCAGTGAGCCTCTAGGCGGGGGGTCGGGAGAGACCCAGTACTTC
CAISEPLGGGSGETQYF
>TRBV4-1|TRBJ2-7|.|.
TGCGCCAGCAGCCAAACAGGGCAAGGAGGGGCAGCAAACCAGCAGTACTTC
CASSQTGQGGAANQQYF
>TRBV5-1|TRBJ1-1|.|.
TGCGCCAGCAGCTTTACAGTGAACACTGAAGCTTTCTTT
CASSFTVNTEAFF
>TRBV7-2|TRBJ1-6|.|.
TGTGCCAGCAGCTTTATCCCGAGGAGCTCCTATAATTCACCCCTCCACTTT
CASSFIPRSSYNSPLHF
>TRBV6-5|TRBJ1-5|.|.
TGTGCCAGCAGTTACTCGGTGCGGCAGCCCCAGCATTTT
CASSYSVRQPQHF
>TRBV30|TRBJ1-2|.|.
TGTGCCTGGAGGGAGGGGGGGGCGCTTGGCTACACCTTC
CAWREGGALGYTF
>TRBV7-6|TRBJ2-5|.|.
TGTGCCAGCATCCCTGGGACACCAAAGGAGACCCAGTACTTC
CASIPGTPKETQYF
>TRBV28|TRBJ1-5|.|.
TGTGCCAGCAGTTACACAGGGTTGGGCAATCAGCCCCAGCATTTT
CASSYTGLGNQPQHF
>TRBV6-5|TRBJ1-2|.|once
TGTGCCAGCACCGCCCCTGGGCGGAACTATGGCTACACCTTC
CASTAPGRNYGYTF
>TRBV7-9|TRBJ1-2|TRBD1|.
TGTGCCAGCGGCAGGGGGACGGGGGGCTACACCTTC
CASGRGTGGYTF
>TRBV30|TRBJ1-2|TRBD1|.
TGTGCCTGGAGTCACCAGGGGGACGGGAGAGGCTACACCTTC
CAWSHQGDGRGYTF
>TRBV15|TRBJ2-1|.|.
TGTGCCACCCAAGAGACTAGGTCATACAATGAGCAGTTCTTC
CATQETRSYNEQFF
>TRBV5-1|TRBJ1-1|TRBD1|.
TGCGCCAGCAGCCCTCAGGGGGGTTGGACTGAAGCTTTCTTT
CASSPQGGWTEAFF
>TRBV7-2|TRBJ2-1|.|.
TGTGCCAGCAGCCCGGGTCGGCTACCCTACAATGAGCAGTTCTTC
CASSPGRLPYNEQFF
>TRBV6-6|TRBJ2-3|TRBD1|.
TGTGCCACCCTCAGGGGGACAGGGAACACAGATACGCAGTATTTT
CATLRGTGNTDTQYF
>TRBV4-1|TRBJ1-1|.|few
TGCGCCAGCAGCCAAGGCGATGCGGGAGACACTGAAGCTTTCTTT
CASSQGDAGDTEAFF
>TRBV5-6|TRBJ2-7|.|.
TGTGCCAGCAGCCCTCCTGGGGACTACGAGCAGTACTTC
CASSPPGDYEQYF
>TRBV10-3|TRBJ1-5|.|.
TGTGCCATCAGTGAGTCGCAATCCCAGCCCCAGCATTTT
CAISESQSQPQHF
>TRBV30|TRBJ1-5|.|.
TGTGCCTGGAGCCTCGGAGACACTAGCAATCAGCCCCAGCATTTT
CAWSLGDTSNQPQHF
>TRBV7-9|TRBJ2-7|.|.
TGTGCCAGCAGCTTAGAAGTAGGGACTCTGGGTTACGAGCAGTACTTC
CASSLEVGTLGYEQYF
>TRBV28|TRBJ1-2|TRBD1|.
TGTGCCAGCAGTTACAACAGGGGGCGAAGCTATGGCTACACCTTC
CASSYNRGRSYGYTF
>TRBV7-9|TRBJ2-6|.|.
TGTGCCAGCACAGGGTTCCGGGTCTCTGGGGCCAACGTCCTGACTTTC
CASTGFRVSGANVLTF
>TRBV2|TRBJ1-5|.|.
TGTGCCAGCAGCCAAACCCGGGGTCAGCCCCAGCATTTT
CASSQTRGQPQHF
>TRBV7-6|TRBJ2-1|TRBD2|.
TGTGCCAGCAGCCTCACTAGCGGGGGGACTATAAGCTCCTACAATGAGCAGTTCTTC
CASSLTSGGTISSYNEQFF
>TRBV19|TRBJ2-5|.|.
TGTGCCAGTAGTATAGTTCAGGGCGCAGAGACCCAGTACTTC
CASSIVQGAETQYF
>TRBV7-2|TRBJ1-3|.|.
TGTGCCAGCAGCTTAGGGGACTCTGGAAACACCATATATTTT
CASSLGDSGNTIYF
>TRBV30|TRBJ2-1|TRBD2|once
TGTGCCTGGAGTGTGGGACTAGCGGGAAGTAGGAATGAGCAGTTCTTC
CAWSVGLAGSRNEQFF
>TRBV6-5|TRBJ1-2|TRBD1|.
TGTGCCAGCAGTATCTACAGGGGGAATGGCTACACCTTC
CASSIYRGNGYTF
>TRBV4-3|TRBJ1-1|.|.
TGCGCCAGCAGCCAAGATGGGGTAACTGAAGCTTTCTTT
CASSQDGVTEAFF
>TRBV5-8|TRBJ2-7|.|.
TGTGCCAGCAGCCCGGAGAGGGGTCGAGGTTCCTACGAGCAGTACTTC
CASSPERGRGSYEQYF
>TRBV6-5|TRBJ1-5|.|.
TGTGCCAGCAGCGGACGTAGCCATCAGCCCCAGCATTTT
CASSGRSHQPQHF
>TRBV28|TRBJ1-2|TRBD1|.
TGTGCCAGCAGTCGAGGACAGGGCTACTATGGCTACACCTTC
CASSRGQGYYGYTF
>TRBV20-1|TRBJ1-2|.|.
TGCAGTGCTTACGCCTATGGCTACACCTTC
CSAYAYGYTF
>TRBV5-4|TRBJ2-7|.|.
TGTGCCAGCAGCTTATTACCGCCGTATATAAGCCACGAGCAGTACTTC
CASSLLPPYISHEQYF